The present T cell receptor beta chain was sequenced within a study of CD8+ T cells in alopecia areata. About the research overall: Tofacitinib was taken orally by treated patients, and the dose was 5 to 10 mg twice daily.

This clone was counted a single time. Its antigen is currently unknown. Regarding treatment: oral pan-JAK inhibitor, 5-10 mg twice daily. Alopecia areata patients had lesional scalp punch biopsies and peripheral blood taken from them. TCR sequencing used cDNA made by reverse transcription of extracted RNA. Sequencing was performed with immunoSEQ multiplex PCR; in TCRdb, only in-frame clones are kept and a portion is missing. This repertoire shows 130,000 or so clones, around 60% found once; its top ten account for more than 5%. Germline CDR1 is KGHSH and CDR2 is LQKENI. The CDR3 is 12 residues long. V was cut by 4 bases and J by 7 bases, with 7 bases left in between. Overall study results and limits: Alphabeta T cells residing in normal skin are also sequenced in scalp samples. Many of the expanded lesional clones endured in scalp and blood while on tofacitinib.

The sample consisted of CD4+ T cells sorted from blood, taken at week 4, from a patient treated with tofacitinib. The receptor was isolated from a human donor with alopecia areata. This chain uses TRBV18 with TRBJ1-4; perhaps TRBD1 as D (5 bases). CDR3 in DNA: TGTGCCAGCTCACTCACAGGTGAAAAACTGTTTTTT. It encodes CASSLTGEKLFF.